This TCR beta chain was identified during a study of blood T cells in healthy people across ages. This clonotype was recorded a few times. The antigen remains unidentified. Through a sample-barcoded 5' primer and a J-beta primer mix, a second PCR was run for roughly 7 to 11 cycles. Each sample yielded at least 2.5 million CDR3-containing paired-end reads. TCRdb re-called the 5' RACE reads through MiXCR, storing one row per CDR3 protein. The sample consists of around 870,000 distinct CDR3 sequences, 29% of them appearing once. Study-wide results and caveats: With age, beta diversity per million T cells declined roughly linearly, significantly by over 35. It was held that diversity estimates obtained from one million T cells represented underestimates.

The total RNA that was extracted per sample amounted to at least 5 micrograms. Per germline, CDR1 KGHSH and CDR2 LQKENI. V dropped 6 bases and J dropped 6; count of bases not matched to a gene: 5. This CDR3 contains 14 residues. V usage is TRBV18 and J usage is TRBJ2-7; 13 nucleotides align to TRBD2. Sequencing input: blood. This TCR was sampled from a woman at least 80 years old in good health. Here the CDR3 DNA reads TGTGCCAGCTCCACTAGCGGGGGGGTCCTCGAGCAGTACTTC. This encodes CASSTSGGVLEQYF.